This passage covers 17 T cell receptor beta chains from one sample sequenced in a study of beta chain features in type 1 diabetes. Since all of the isolated RNA was reverse transcribed, expressed TCRB transcripts were what got sequenced. Libraries were prepared by immunoSEQ multiplex PCR; TCRdb keeps only in-frame clonotypes and omits some of them. This table holds 300,000 to 450,000 clones, about 20% found once. The specimen sequenced was naive CD4+ T cells from blood. The receptor set was obtained from a woman under 30 in good health.

The V call is TRBV5-6, the J call TRBJ1-2; no clear D. V was shortened by 1 base and J by 6 bases, with 10 bases between the two germline ends. Germline CDR1 SGHDT, CDR2 YYEEEE. The CDR3 consists of 13 residues. CDR3 nucleotides: TGTGCCAGCAGCTTGCAGAGGGAACATGGCTACACCTTC. Translation: CASSLQREHGYTF.

This clone was recorded a few times. The genes are TRBV7-2 and TRBJ2-7, with D maybe TRBD2 (5 bases). The germline V and J ends were trimmed by 0 bases and 0 bases, with 9 bases remaining between them. Looked up from germline, CDR1 is SGHTA and CDR2 is FQGNSA. This CDR3 is 15 amino acids long. CDR3 residues: CASSLAGELSYEQYF. The CDR3 DNA reads as TGTGCCAGCAGCTTAGCTGGGGAGCTCTCCTACGAGCAGTACTTC.

This clone has just a few counts. The chain is built from TRBV18 and TRBJ1-1; D remains ambiguous. Trimming pared 3 bases from V and 7 bases from J, leaving 12 bases between. From germline, CDR1 is KGHSH and CDR2 LQKENI. The CDR3 covers 13 residues. CDR3 nucleotides: TGTGCCAGCTCACCCGCGGATGGAGGTGAAGCTTTCTTT. Its protein is CASSPADGGEAFF. Using reference TRBV18 and TRBJ1-1 for the parts outside the CDR3, the full variable domain is NAGVMQNPRHLVRRRGQEARLRCSPMKGHSHVYWYRQLPEEGLKFMVYLQKENIIDESGMPKERFSAEFPKEGPSILRIQQVVRGDSAAYFCASSPADGGEAFFGQGTRLTVV.

This sequence joins TRBV9 and TRBJ1-1; 8 bases are a match to TRBD1. V lost 4 bases, J lost 3 bases, and 5 bases stayed unmatched. The germline V gene encodes CDR1 SGDLS and CDR2 YYNGEE. The CDR3 sequence is 14 residues long. The CDR3 here is CASSLNRGDTEAFF. DNA for the CDR3: TGTGCCAGCAGCTTAAACAGGGGGGACACTGAAGCTTTCTTT.

In its sample, this clone was seen a few times. The V and J genes are TRBV4-3 and TRBJ2-4; 8 nucleotides align to TRBD1. The germline V gene has CDR1 LGHNA and CDR2 YSLEER. The CDR3 runs to 15 residues. J gave up 8 bases and V 0 bases, and 6 bases lay outside the gene matches. CDR3 DNA: TGCGCCAGCAGCCAAGAAGGACAGGGAGCGGACATTCAGTACTTC. It yields the protein CASSQEGQGADIQYF.

The chain is built from TRBV7-2 and TRBJ2-1, with 8 nucleotides matching TRBD2. Germline V gene lookup returns CDR1 SGHTA and CDR2 FQGNSA. V dropped 4 bases and J dropped 10; count of bases not matched to a gene: 9. The CDR3 is 14 amino acids. The CDR3 DNA sequence: TGTGCCAGCAGCTCCAGGGAGGGACTAGGGGAGCAGTTCTTC. Amino acid sequence: CASSSREGLGEQFF.

The gene calls are TRBV4-1 and TRBJ1-5; D might be TRBD1 (5 bases). Trimming left V 3 bases short and J 2 bases short, with 11 bases between. Germline-derived CDR1 and CDR2 are MGHRA and YSYEKL. The CDR3 is 15 amino acids. The CDR3 DNA sequence: TGCGCCAGCAGCCACAGGGTAATAGGCAATCAGCCCCAGCATTTT. As protein: CASSHRVIGNQPQHF.

V usage is TRBV10-3 and J usage is TRBJ2-3, with TRBD2 matching over 7 bases. Germline CDR1 reads ENHRY; CDR2 reads SYGVKD. V lost 8 bases, J lost 2 bases, and 1 base stayed unmatched. This CDR3 has 12 amino acids. For the CDR3, the DNA is TGTGCCATCGGGAGGGTCACAGATACGCAGTATTTT. It is translated as CAIGRVTDTQYF.

This chain uses TRBV23-1 with TRBJ2-5; D perhaps matches TRBD1 (5 bases). TRBV23-1 is given ORF status, its function remaining uncertain. Trimming cost V 3 bases and J 2 bases, with 10 bases left between them. CDR3 length: 14 residues. CDR3 nucleotides: TGCGCCAGCAGTCATGAAAACAGGCAAGAGACCCAGTACTTC. This encodes CASSHENRQETQYF.

This sequence joins TRBV11-2 and TRBJ2-1; D is possibly TRBD2 (6 bases). The V gene's germline CDR1 is SGHAT and CDR2 FQNNGV. CDR3 length: 15 residues. Trimming took 0 bases from V and 3 from J, leaving 9 bases between them. The CDR3 loop reads CASSLDLGSYNEQFF. As DNA, the CDR3 is TGTGCCAGCAGCTTAGATCTCGGGAGCTACAATGAGCAGTTCTTC.

The chain recombines TRBV13 with TRBJ2-1, with D maybe TRBD2 (5 bases). The ends were cut back, 5 bases at V and 7 bases at J, with 9 bases in the middle. Per germline, CDR1 PRHDT and CDR2 FYEKMQ (reference sequence). CDR3 length equals 12 residues. In DNA form, the CDR3 reads TGTGCCAGCAGCCCGGGGATGAATGAGCAGTTCTTC. It yields the protein CASSPGMNEQFF.

The chain couples TRBV29-1 to TRBJ2-5; the match to TRBD1 covers 8 bases. The CDR3 totals 12 residues. In germline, CDR1 is SQVTM, CDR2 ANQGSEA. V was pared by 5 bases and J by 5 bases, with 4 bases of the junction left unmatched. The CDR3 DNA reads as TGCAGCGTTCAGGGGGCGTGGGAGACCCAGTACTTC. Translated: CSVQGAWETQYF. The full variable domain, with the rest looked up from reference TRBV29-1 and TRBJ2-5, is SAVISQKPSRDICQRGTSLTIQCQVDSQVTMMFWYRQQPGQSLTLIATANQGSEATYESGFVIDKFPISRPNLTFSTLTVSNMSPEDSSIYLCSVQGAWETQYFGPGTRLLVL.

This clone was counted only a few times. This rearrangement joins TRBV5-6 to TRBJ1-4, with D tentatively TRBD1 (6 bases). Germline V gives CDR1 SGHDT, CDR2 YYEEEE. V was clipped by 2 bases and J by 5 bases, with 19 bases between them. This CDR3 has 17 residues. In DNA, the CDR3 is TGTGCCAGCAGCTTAGCCCGCGGAACAGGGCCGAATGAAAAACTGTTTTTT. Its translation: CASSLARGTGPNEKLFF.

This chain joins TRBV7-6 and TRBJ1-2; no definite D call. The V end lost 2 bases, the J end lost 4 bases, and 14 bases lay between the germline ends. The CDR3 sequence is 15 residues long. Per germline, CDR1 SGHVS and CDR2 FNYEAQ. The CDR3 DNA sequence: TGTGCCAGCAGCTTATCAGAGGGAGGCTCCTATGGCTACACCTTC. This encodes CASSLSEGGSYGYTF.

This chain connects TRBV7-8 to TRBJ2-1, with 7 bases that match TRBD1. Trimming at V came to 3 bases and at J to 4 bases, leaving 6 bases not matched to a gene. The CDR3 has 15 residues. The germline V gene has CDR1 SGHVS and CDR2 FQNEAQ. The CDR3 reads CASSFRTGSYNEQFF. The CDR3 bases are TGTGCCAGCAGCTTCAGGACAGGTTCGTACAATGAGCAGTTCTTC.

This clone has a handful of counts. The chain links TRBV25-1 to TRBJ1-4, with D tentatively TRBD1 (5 bases). The CDR3 length is 15 residues. V gave up 1 base and J gave up 3 bases, with 9 bases separating them. CDR1 MGHDK and CDR2 SYGVNS come from the germline V gene. CDR3 sequence (DNA): TGTGCCAGCAGTGAATCAGGGCAGCCTAATGAAAAACTGTTTTTT. Its translation is CASSESGQPNEKLFF.

This clone was picked up a small number of times. The chain has TRBV7-8 and TRBJ2-3; 8 bases align to TRBD2. Trimming at V came to 2 bases and at J to 0 bases, leaving 4 bases not matched to a gene. Germline loops: CDR1 SGHVS, CDR2 FQNEAQ. The CDR3 loop spans 16 amino acids. CDR3 sequence (DNA): TGTGCCAGCAGCTTAAGGGCTAGCGGGAGCACAGATACGCAGTATTTT. This translates into CASSLRASGSTDTQYF.